This T cell receptor (beta chain) derives from a study of T-cell reconstitution after alpha-beta-depleted transplantation in children. The TCRbeta library incorporated unique molecular identifiers. TCRdb itself ran the PCR reads through MiXCR, one entry per CDR3 protein. The sample records 200,000 to 300,000 distinct CDR3 sequences, 12% being singletons. This clonotype was seen more than once but under ten times. The sequence derives from a human donor who donated a stem cell graft to a child with acute lymphoblastic leukemia. The material was PBMCs from the stem cell graft donor, obtained from the stem cell graft.

CDR3 sequence: CSGIGDTQYF. In DNA, the CDR3 is TGCAGTGGAATTGGAGATACGCAGTATTTT. The chain carries TRBV20-1 and TRBJ2-3; no clear D gene. The CDR3 has 10 residues. Germline loops: CDR1 DFQATT, CDR2 SNEGSKA (reference sequence). With 7 bases removed from V and 5 bases from J, the gap between germline ends came to 7 bases.